Reported below is one T cell receptor (beta chain). The antigen it recognizes is unknown. Base qualities are not at hand, and no much larger clone is one base apart. Compared with germline, V lacks 8 bases and J lacks 2 bases; bases without a gene match: 6. CDR1 and CDR2 are read off the germline V gene as MDHEN and SYDVKM. Spanning cysteine to phenylalanine, the CDR3 consists of 13 amino acids. Only CDR3 DNA remains: 39 bases, in frame from the first base. Library preparation employed the immunoSEQ multiplex PCR assay. The original pipeline was this. To diagnose cytomegalovirus status from the catalog of TCR beta chain sequences, a statistical classification framework was built. The source is immuneACCESS, and TCRdb retained only in-frame sequences with V and J called. Part of the clones is not carried over; for the studies checked, unresolved V genes explain less than half of this, and the remainder is unexplained. V and J calls and clone size are given by that table; D and trimming were obtained from the DNA. This sample has 120,000 to 150,000 clones in its table, and approximately 93% of those were observed once. The ten largest account for 0.55% to 0.8% of the sample.

This sample is part of a study of cytomegalovirus exposure and HLA in healthy donors (dated by TCRdb to about 2017). With respect to the entire study: According to a later analysis, one platform produced both the roughly 130 validation repertoires and the approximately 670 repertoires of the first cohort. Besides the first cohort of roughly 660 subjects, a separate validation cohort made up of 95 to 150 different subjects was used. The study aimed to test whether signatures of past pathogen exposure could be identified by cataloging public T cell receptors. High-throughput TCR immunosequencing, statistical association of individual TCRs with disease status, and machine learning were combined to predict cytomegalovirus infection status.

The donors were included in the validation cohort of roughly 130 subjects, a group kept apart from the 666-subject first cohort. The full study reports these points: The authors suggested that the approach could potentially be extended to other disease states and immunological phenotypes. In vitro tests confirmed that a few of the cytomegalovirus-associated TCR beta chains recognize cytomegalovirus antigens. Of the cluster scores, roughly 95% were above 0 in a later analysis, which found that TCRs clustered in the first cohort also tended to co-occur in the approximately 120 validation repertoires. While some public TCRs were present in many individuals, most TCR sequences turned up only very rarely across donors. A later analysis lacked HLA typing for the validation cohort, so it scored co-occurrence in that cohort across all 120 or so repertoires. The classifier was reported to diagnose cytomegalovirus status with high specificity and sensitivity in both the original cohort and the validation cohort. A total of 164 TCR beta chains were listed by the study as associated with cytomegalovirus.

Here the chain combines TRBV28 and TRBJ2-7; 7 bases in between match TRBD1. Sequencing used PBMCs. This TCR was recovered from a man aged 18 to 29 in good health and CMV-seronegative. The sequenced DNA is TGTGCCAGCCACCGGGACAGCCCCTACGAGCAGTACTTC. This gives the protein CASHRDSPYEQYF.